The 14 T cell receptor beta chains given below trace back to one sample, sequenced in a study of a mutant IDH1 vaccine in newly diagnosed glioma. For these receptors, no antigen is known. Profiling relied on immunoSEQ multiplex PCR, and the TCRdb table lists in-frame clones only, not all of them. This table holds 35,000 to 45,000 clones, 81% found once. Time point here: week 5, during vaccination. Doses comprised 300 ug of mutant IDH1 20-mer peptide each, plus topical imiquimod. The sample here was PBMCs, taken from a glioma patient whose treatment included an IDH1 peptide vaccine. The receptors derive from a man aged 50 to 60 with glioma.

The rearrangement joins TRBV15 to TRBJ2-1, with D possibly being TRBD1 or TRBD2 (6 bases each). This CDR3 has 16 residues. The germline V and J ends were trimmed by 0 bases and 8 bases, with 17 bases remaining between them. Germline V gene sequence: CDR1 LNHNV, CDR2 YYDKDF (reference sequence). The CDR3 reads CATSRDMRDTAYEQFF. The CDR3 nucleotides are TGTGCCACCAGCAGAGATATGCGGGACACGGCGTATGAGCAGTTCTTC.

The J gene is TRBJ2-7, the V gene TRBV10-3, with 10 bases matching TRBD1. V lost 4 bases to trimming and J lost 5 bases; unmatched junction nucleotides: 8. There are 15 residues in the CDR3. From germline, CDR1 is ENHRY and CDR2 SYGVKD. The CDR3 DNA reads TGTGCCATCAGTGGGGGACAGGGGACAAGGAACGAGCAGTACTTC. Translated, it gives CAISGGQGTRNEQYF.

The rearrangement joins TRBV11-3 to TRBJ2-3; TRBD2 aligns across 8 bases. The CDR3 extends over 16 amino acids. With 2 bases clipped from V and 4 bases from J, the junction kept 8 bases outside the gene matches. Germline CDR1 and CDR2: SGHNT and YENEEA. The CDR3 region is CASSLFGGAEPDTQYF. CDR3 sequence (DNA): TGTGCCAGCAGCTTATTCGGGGGGGCCGAGCCAGATACGCAGTATTTT.

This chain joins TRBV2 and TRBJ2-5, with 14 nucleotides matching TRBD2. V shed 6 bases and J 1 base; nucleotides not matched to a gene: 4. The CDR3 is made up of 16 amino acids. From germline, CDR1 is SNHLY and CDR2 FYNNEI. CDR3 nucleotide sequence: TGTGCCAGCAGCGCCGGGACTAGCGGGGGCCAAGAGACCCAGTACTTC. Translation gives CASSAGTSGGQETQYF. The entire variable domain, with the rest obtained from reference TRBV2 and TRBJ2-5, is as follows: EPEVTQTPSHQVTQMGQEVILRCVPISNHLYFYWYRQILGQKVEFLVSFYNNEISEKSEIFDDQFSVERPDGSNFTLKIRSTKLEDSAMYFCASSAGTSGGQETQYFGPGTRLLVL.

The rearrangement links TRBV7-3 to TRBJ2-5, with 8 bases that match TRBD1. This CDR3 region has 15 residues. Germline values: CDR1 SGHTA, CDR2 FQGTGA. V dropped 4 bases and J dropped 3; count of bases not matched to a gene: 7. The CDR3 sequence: CASSSGTGLEETQYF. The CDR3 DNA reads TGTGCCAGCAGCTCCGGGACAGGACTCGAAGAGACCCAGTACTTC. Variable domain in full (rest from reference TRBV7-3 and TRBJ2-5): GAGVSQTPSNKVTEKGKYVELRCDPISGHTALYWYRQSLGQGPEFLIYFQGTGAADDSGLPNDRFFAVRPEGSVSTLKIQRTERGDSAVYLCASSSGTGLEETQYFGPGTRLLVL.

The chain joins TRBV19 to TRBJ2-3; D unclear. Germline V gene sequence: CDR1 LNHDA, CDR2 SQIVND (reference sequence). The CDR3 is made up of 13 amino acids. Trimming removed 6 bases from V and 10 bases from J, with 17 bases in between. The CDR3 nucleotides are TGTGCCAGTAGCCCCTCCCCTCGTCAAGCGCAGTATTTT. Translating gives CASSPSPRQAQYF.

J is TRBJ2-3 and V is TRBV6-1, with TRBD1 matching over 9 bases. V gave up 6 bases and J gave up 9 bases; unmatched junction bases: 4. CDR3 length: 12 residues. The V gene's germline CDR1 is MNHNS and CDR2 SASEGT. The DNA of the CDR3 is TGTGCCAGCAGCCGGGACAGGGTCACGCAGTATTTT. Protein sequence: CASSRDRVTQYF.

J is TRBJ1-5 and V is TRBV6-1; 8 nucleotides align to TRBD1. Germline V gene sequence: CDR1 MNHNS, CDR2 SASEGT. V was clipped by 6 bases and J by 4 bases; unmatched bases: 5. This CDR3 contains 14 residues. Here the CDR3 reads CASSWTGKNQPQHF. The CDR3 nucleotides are TGTGCCAGCAGCTGGACAGGGAAGAATCAGCCCCAGCATTTT.

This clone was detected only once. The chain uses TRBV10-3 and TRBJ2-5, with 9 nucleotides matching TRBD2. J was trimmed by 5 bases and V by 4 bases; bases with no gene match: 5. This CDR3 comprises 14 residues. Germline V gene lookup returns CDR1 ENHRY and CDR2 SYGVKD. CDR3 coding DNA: TGTGCCATCAGTGGGGCGGGAGGGGTCGAGACCCAGTACTTC. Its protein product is CAISGAGGVETQYF.

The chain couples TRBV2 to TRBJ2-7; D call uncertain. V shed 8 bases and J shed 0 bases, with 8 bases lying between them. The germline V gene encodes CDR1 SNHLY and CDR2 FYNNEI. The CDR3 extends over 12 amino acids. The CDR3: CASASRSYEQYF. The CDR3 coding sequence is TGTGCCAGCGCTTCGCGCTCCTACGAGCAGTACTTC. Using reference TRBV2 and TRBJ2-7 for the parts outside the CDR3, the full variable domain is EPEVTQTPSHQVTQMGQEVILRCVPISNHLYFYWYRQILGQKVEFLVSFYNNEISEKSEIFDDQFSVERPDGSNFTLKIRSTKLEDSAMYFCASASRSYEQYFGPGTRLTVT.

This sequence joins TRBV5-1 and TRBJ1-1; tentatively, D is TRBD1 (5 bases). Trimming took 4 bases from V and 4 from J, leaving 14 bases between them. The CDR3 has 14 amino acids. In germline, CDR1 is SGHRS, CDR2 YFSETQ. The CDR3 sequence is CASSPLGGTTEAFF. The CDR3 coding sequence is TGCGCCAGCAGCCCCTTGGGGGGGACCACTGAAGCTTTCTTT.

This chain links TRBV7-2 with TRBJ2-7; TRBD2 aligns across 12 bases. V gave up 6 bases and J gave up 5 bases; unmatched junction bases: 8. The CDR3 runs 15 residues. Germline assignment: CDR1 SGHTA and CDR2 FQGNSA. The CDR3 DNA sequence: TGTGCCAGCAGGCCAACTAGCGGGAGGCTCAACGAGCAGTACTTC. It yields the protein CASRPTSGRLNEQYF.

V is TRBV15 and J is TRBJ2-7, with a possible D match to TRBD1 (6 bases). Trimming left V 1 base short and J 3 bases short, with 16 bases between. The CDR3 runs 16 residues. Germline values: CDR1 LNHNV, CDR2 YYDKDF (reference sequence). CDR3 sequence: CATSRVVGTGFYEQYF. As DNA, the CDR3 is TGTGCCACCAGCAGAGTCGTAGGAACAGGGTTCTACGAGCAGTACTTC. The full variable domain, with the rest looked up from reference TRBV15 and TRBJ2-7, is DAMVIQNPRYQVTQFGKPVTLSCSQTLNHNVMYWYQQKSSQAPKLLFHYYDKDFNNEADTPDNFQSRRPNTSFCFLDIRSPGLGDTAMYLCATSRVVGTGFYEQYFGPGTRLTVT.

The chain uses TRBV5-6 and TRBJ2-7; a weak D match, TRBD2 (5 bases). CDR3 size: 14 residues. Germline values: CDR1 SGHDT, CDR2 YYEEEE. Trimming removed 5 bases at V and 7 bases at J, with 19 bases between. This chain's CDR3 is CASRGSLFKREQYF. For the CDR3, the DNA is TGTGCCAGCAGGGGATCGTTGTTCAAGCGGGAGCAGTACTTC.